This T cell receptor beta chain comes out of a study of cytomegalovirus exposure and HLA in healthy donors. Regarding this clone: The antigen remains undetermined. Additional DNA sequences in this sample encode the identical CDR3.

General study findings and limits: The authors later found TCR association rates varying by HLA locus, with DRB1 most and HLA-C fewest. Researchers reportedly found TCR beta sequences accurately predicted most subjects' HLA-A and HLA-B alleles.

Researchers ran the PCR with 60 Vbeta and 13 Jbeta primers. This table comes from immunoSEQ multiplex PCR, and its TCRdb copy is limited to in-frame clones, with some not included. Of about 180,000 clones detected, over 75% appear once; the ten largest clones hold 6.3%. This receptor was obtained from a man aged 35 to 55 in good health and CMV-seropositive. Sequencing was carried out using PBMCs.

The CDR3 loop reads CASSLQDTQYF. In nucleotides, the CDR3 is TGCGCCAGCAGCTTACAAGATACGCAGTATTTT. V is TRBV5-1 and J is TRBJ2-3; D unresolved. The CDR3 spans 11 residues. V shed 2 bases and J shed 5 bases, with 3 bases lying between them. Germline V gene sequence: CDR1 SGHRS, CDR2 YFSETQ.